Shown below are 23 T cell receptor beta chains from a single sample sequenced in a study of graft-versus-host responses after intestinal transplantation. Data came from immunoSEQ multiplex PCR; TCRdb stores just in-frame clones and leaves some out. The table lists about 25,000 clones, roughly four fifths of them singletons, with about 0.93% in the top ten. The antigens of these receptors remain unknown. Sequencing was performed on unstimulated CD8+ T cells sorted from spleen or lymph node cells, taken before transplant. All receptors derive from a human donor who was the organ donor for an intestinal transplant.

The chain combines TRBV5-4 with TRBJ2-3; D gene unclear. The V end was cut by 6 bases, the J end by 0 bases, with 5 bases between. Per the germline V gene, CDR1 is SGHNT and CDR2 is YYREEE (reference sequence). The CDR3 spans 12 residues. The DNA for the CDR3 is TGTGCCAGCACGTCTAGCACAGATACGCAGTATTTT. Residues: CASTSSTDTQYF. The full variable domain, completed using reference TRBV5-4 and TRBJ2-3, is ETGVTQSPTHLIKTRGQQVTLRCSSQSGHNTVSWYQQALGQGPQFIFQYYREEENGRGNFPPRFSGLQFPNYSSELNVNALELDDSALYLCASTSSTDTQYFGPGTRLTVL.

The chain couples TRBV2 to TRBJ1-2; D gene unclear. Germline V CDR1 and CDR2: SNHLY, FYNNEI. Trimming left V 3 bases short and J 4 bases short, with 9 bases between. The CDR3 sequence is 13 residues long. As DNA, the CDR3 is TGTGCCAGCAGTGAGGTGGGGAGCTATGGCTACACCTTC. This codes for CASSEVGSYGYTF.

The genes are TRBV6-4 and TRBJ1-2, with D possibly being TRBD1 (6 bases). Germline V gene sequence: CDR1 MRHNA, CDR2 SNTAGT. The V gene lost 5 bases and the J gene lost 3 bases, with 19 bases spanning the gap. The CDR3 totals 16 residues. CDR3: CASSHPHRAVHYGYTF. The DNA for the CDR3 is TGTGCCAGCAGTCACCCCCACAGGGCGGTTCACTATGGCTACACCTTC.

This clone was found a few times. The chain has TRBV7-8 and TRBJ2-7, with 14 bases that match TRBD2. Germline CDR1 is SGHVS and CDR2 is FQNEAQ. The CDR3 contains 18 residues. V lost 5 bases to trimming and J lost 0 bases; unmatched junction nucleotides: 9. Here the CDR3 reads CASSDTGTSGRTSYEQYF. The CDR3 DNA sequence: TGTGCCAGCAGCGATACCGGGACTAGCGGGAGAACCTCCTACGAGCAGTACTTC.

The chain is built from TRBV27 and TRBJ2-7; the match to TRBD1 covers 9 bases. The CDR3 extends over 14 amino acids. Germline trimming cut 2 bases from V and 1 base from J; bases unmatched to any gene: 0. The germline V gene encodes CDR1 MNHEY and CDR2 SMNVEV (reference sequence). CDR3 nucleotide sequence: TGTGCCAGCAGTTTAGGGACAGGGTCCTACGAGCAGTACTTC. This sequence encodes CASSLGTGSYEQYF.

The rearrangement links TRBV7-8 to TRBJ2-1; 7 bases line up with TRBD2. Germline assignment: CDR1 SGHVS and CDR2 FQNEAQ. V was clipped by 5 bases and J by 6 bases; unmatched bases: 7. There are 14 residues in the CDR3. The CDR3 DNA is TGTGCCAGCAGCCCCGGGAGGATCGGCAATGAGCAGTTCTTC. Amino acids: CASSPGRIGNEQFF.

For the CDR3, the DNA is TGTGCCAGCAAGGAGCAGGGGGCGCGGAAGCAGACCCAGTACTTC. Encoded protein: CASKEQGARKQTQYF. The chain recombines TRBV2 with TRBJ2-5; 8 positions agree with TRBD1. This CDR3 is 15 amino acids long. Germline CDR1 and CDR2: SNHLY and FYNNEI. The V gene end was trimmed by 7 bases and the J gene end by 6 bases; junction bases not matched to a gene: 13.

This chain links TRBV6-4 with TRBJ1-1, with D uncertain. V shed 4 bases and J shed 2 bases, with 8 bases lying between them. The CDR3 has 13 amino acids. Germline assignment: CDR1 MRHNA and CDR2 SNTAGT. CDR3 nucleotide sequence: TGTGCCAGCAGTGTGCGAGTTAACACTGAAGCTTTCTTT. Its translation is CASSVRVNTEAFF.

The J gene is TRBJ2-5, the V gene TRBV7-9; TRBD1 matches at 9 bases. Matching the DNA end better, TRBJ2-7 makes the J call doubtful. Germline CDR1 reads SEHNR; CDR2 reads FQNEAQ (reference sequence). The CDR3 is 15 amino acids. The CDR3 protein is CASSSGTGPYYEQYF. The CDR3 nucleotides are TGTGCCAGCAGTTCTGGGACAGGGCCCTACTACGAGCAGTACTTC.

CDR3 DNA sequence: TGCGCCAGCAGCCAGGGGTATTACTCCTACGAGCAGTACTTC. Its translation is CASSQGYYSYEQYF. V gene TRBV4-1 combines with J gene TRBJ2-7; D is undetermined. The germline V gene has CDR1 MGHRA and CDR2 YSYEKL. With 3 bases removed from V and 0 bases from J, the gap between germline ends came to 9 bases. The CDR3 is made up of 14 amino acids.

This sequence joins TRBV28 and TRBJ2-5; D is perhaps TRBD2 (5 bases). The germline V and J ends were trimmed by 6 bases and 2 bases, with 22 bases remaining between them. This CDR3 comprises 17 residues. Germline V lookup: CDR1 MDHEN, CDR2 SYDVKM. CDR3 in amino acids: CASSPTRVFTGQETQYF. The CDR3 nucleotides are TGTGCCAGCAGCCCAACCCGGGTCTTCACGGGGCAAGAGACCCAGTACTTC. Full variable domain (remainder filled in from reference TRBV28 and TRBJ2-5): DVKVTQSSRYLVKRTGEKVFLECVQDMDHENMFWYRQDPGLGLRLIYFSYDVKMKEKGDIPEGYSVSREKKERFSLILESASTNQTSMYLCASSPTRVFTGQETQYFGPGTRLLVL.

This clone was detected a few times. This sequence joins TRBV27 and TRBJ2-2; 7 bases are shared with TRBD2. V was clipped by 7 bases and J by 7 bases; unmatched bases: 3. Germline V gene sequence: CDR1 MNHEY, CDR2 SMNVEV (reference sequence). This CDR3 is built from 12 residues. For the CDR3, the DNA is TGTGCCAGCACAACGGGGGGCGGGGAGCTGTTTTTT. This sequence encodes CASTTGGGELFF.

V usage is TRBV18 and J usage is TRBJ2-3, with 9 bases fitting TRBD2. CDR1 is KGHSH and CDR2 is LQKENI in the germline V gene. The CDR3 runs to 16 residues. The V segment lost 5 bases and the J segment 2 bases; nucleotides outside the gene matches: 8. The CDR3 coding sequence is TGTGCCAGCTCATCAACTAGCGGGCGATTCACAGATACGCAGTATTTT. This gives the protein CASSSTSGRFTDTQYF.

The chain recombines TRBV5-5 with TRBJ2-7; 9 bases map to TRBD1. This CDR3 has 13 amino acids. Per germline, CDR1 SGHKS and CDR2 YYEKEE (reference sequence). Losses at the gene ends were 4 bases for V and 3 bases for J; bases not matched to a gene: 2. The CDR3 sequence is CASSGTGNYEQYF. The CDR3 nucleotides read TGTGCCAGCAGCGGGACAGGGAACTACGAGCAGTACTTC. Using reference TRBV5-5 and TRBJ2-7 for the parts outside the CDR3, the full variable domain is DAGVTQSPTHLIKTRGQQVTLRCSPISGHKSVSWYQQVLGQGPQFIFQYYEKEERGRGNFPDRFSARQFPNYSSELNVNALLLGDSALYLCASSGTGNYEQYFGPGTRLTVT.

V is TRBV4-1 and J is TRBJ2-3; weak D call: TRBD2 (5 bases). CDR3 length: 15 amino acids. Trimming stripped 2 bases from V and 4 bases from J, with 13 bases between. Germline-derived CDR1 and CDR2 are MGHRA and YSYEKL. CDR3 region: CASSQYTGKADTQYF. DNA of the CDR3: TGCGCCAGCAGCCAATATACGGGGAAGGCAGATACGCAGTATTTT.

This clone appeared a few times. Different DNA sequences within this sample yield the same CDR3. This sequence joins TRBV7-2 and TRBJ2-5; the D gene is possibly TRBD2 (7 bases). Germline loops: CDR1 SGHTA, CDR2 FQGNSA. V was shortened by 1 base and J by 5 bases, with 14 bases between the two germline ends. The CDR3 runs 15 residues. The DNA for the CDR3 is TGTGCCAGCAGCTTAGGGGAGGGCAGGGGTGAGACCCAGTACTTC. Amino acids: CASSLGEGRGETQYF.

The chain employs TRBV4-3 and TRBJ1-1; no firm D call. Between the trimmed V and J ends, which lost 1 base and 2 bases, there was a span of 8 bases. This CDR3 region has 14 residues. The germline V gene has CDR1 LGHNA and CDR2 YSLEER. DNA of the CDR3: TGCGCCAGCAGCCAAGGAGGGAGAAACACTGAAGCTTTCTTT. Translated, it gives CASSQGGRNTEAFF.

The chain links TRBV6-1 to TRBJ1-5; TRBD1 aligns across 8 bases. Germline CDR1 MNHNS, CDR2 SASEGT. The CDR3 sequence is 16 residues long. V shed 4 bases, J shed 3 bases, and the junction held 8 bases outside the gene matches. The CDR3 DNA follows: TGTGCCAGCAGTGTACCCCGGGACAGGAACAATCAGCCCCAGCATTTT. This sequence encodes CASSVPRDRNNQPQHF.

The J gene is TRBJ1-5, the V gene TRBV2; 8 bases line up with TRBD1. The CDR3 length is 14 residues. V shed 4 bases, J shed 2 bases, and the junction held 1 base outside the gene matches. CDR1 and CDR2 (germline): SNHLY, FYNNEI. CDR3 residues: CASSGQGRNQPQHF. CDR3 sequence (DNA): TGTGCCAGCAGTGGACAGGGGCGCAATCAGCCCCAGCATTTT.

The rearrangement joins TRBV9 to TRBJ1-3; TRBD1 might be the D (6 bases). The V end lost 1 base, the J end lost 2 bases, and 7 bases lay between the germline ends. This CDR3 spans 14 amino acids. Germline lookup yields CDR1 SGDLS and CDR2 YYNGEE. CDR3 bases: TGTGCCAGCAGCGTAAAGGGGGCTGGAAACACCATATATTTT. It codes for CASSVKGAGNTIYF.

The chain has TRBV10-1 and TRBJ1-2, with 7 bases matching TRBD1. Germline CDR1 is WNHNN and CDR2 is SYGVQD (reference sequence). V shed 0 bases and J 2 bases; nucleotides not matched to a gene: 3. The CDR3 consists of 15 residues. The CDR3 DNA is TGCGCCAGCAGTGAGTCGGACAGGAGGAACTATGGCTACACCTTC. Amino acids: CASSESDRRNYGYTF.

The J gene is TRBJ1-1, the V gene TRBV30, with D perhaps TRBD1 (5 bases). CDR3 length: 14 amino acids. Trimming shortened V by 3 bases and J by 1 base, and 12 bases separated the two germline ends. Germline loops: CDR1 GTSNPN, CDR2 SVGIG (reference sequence). CDR3 nucleotide sequence: TGTGCCTGGAGGACCTCCGACAGGAACACTGAAGCTTTCTTT. This translates into CAWRTSDRNTEAFF.

The rearrangement uses TRBV5-6 and TRBJ2-7, with 7 nucleotides matching TRBD1. Trimming removed 0 bases from V and 4 bases from J; junction bases left unmatched: 10. The CDR3 consists of 16 residues. Germline values: CDR1 SGHDT, CDR2 YYEEEE. Here the CDR3 reads CASSLGGQGQTYEQYF. Written as DNA, the CDR3 is TGTGCCAGCAGCTTGGGGGGGCAGGGACAGACGTACGAGCAGTACTTC.